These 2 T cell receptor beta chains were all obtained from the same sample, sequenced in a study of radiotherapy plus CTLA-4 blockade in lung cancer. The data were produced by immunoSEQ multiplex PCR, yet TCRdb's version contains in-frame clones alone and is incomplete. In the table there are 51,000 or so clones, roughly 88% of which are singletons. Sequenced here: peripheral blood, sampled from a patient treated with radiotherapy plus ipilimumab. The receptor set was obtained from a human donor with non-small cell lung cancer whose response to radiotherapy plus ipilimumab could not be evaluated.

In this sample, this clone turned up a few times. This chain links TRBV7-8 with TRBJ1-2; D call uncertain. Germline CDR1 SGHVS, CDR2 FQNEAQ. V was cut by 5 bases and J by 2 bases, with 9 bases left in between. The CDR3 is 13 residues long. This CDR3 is CASSPTGNYGYTF. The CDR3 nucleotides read TGTGCCAGCAGCCCTACCGGGAACTATGGCTACACCTTC.

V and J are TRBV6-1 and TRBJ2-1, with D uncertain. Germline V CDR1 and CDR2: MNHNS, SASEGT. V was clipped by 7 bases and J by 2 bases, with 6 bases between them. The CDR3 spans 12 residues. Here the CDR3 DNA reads TGTGCCAGCACACAGACCTACAATGAGCAGTTCTTC. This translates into CASTQTYNEQFF.